Below are 2 T cell receptor beta chains sequenced from a single sample in a study of blood T cell repertoires in COVID-19. The protocol was immunoSEQ multiplex PCR, while the TCRdb copy is restricted to in-frame clones and leaves out a portion. The repertoire has roughly 99,000 clones, about three quarters of them found once; the top ten carry more than 4%. The sequenced material came from peripheral blood. Receptors originate from a man between 70 and 80 years old with acute or convalescent COVID-19.

The chain uses TRBV18 and TRBJ2-1; 7 positions match TRBD1. This CDR3 comprises 13 residues. Germline V gene data show CDR1 as KGHSH and CDR2 as LQKENI. The V segment lost 6 bases and the J segment 8 bases; nucleotides outside the gene matches: 7. CDR3 sequence: CASSLRQGDEQFF. In nucleotides, the CDR3 is TGTGCCAGCTCCCTCCGACAGGGCGATGAGCAGTTCTTC.

This clone was detected a few times. This chain links TRBV3-1 (or the pseudogene TRBV3-2) with TRBJ1-1; D unresolved. The CDR3 contains 13 residues. The V end lost 4 bases, the J end lost 11 bases, and 17 bases lay between the germline ends. CDR1 LGHDT and CDR2 YNNKEL come from the germline V gene (reference sequence). CDR3: CASSLSRIPVAFF. Written as DNA, the CDR3 is TGTGCCAGCAGCCTCTCCAGGATACCAGTCGCTTTCTTT.